The 29 T cell receptor beta chains in this list originate from one sample, sequenced in a study of a mutant IDH1 vaccine in newly diagnosed glioma. The repertoire was sequenced with immunoSEQ multiplex PCR; TCRdb's copy has only in-frame clones and lacks some. The sample lists approximately 35,000 clones, roughly nine tenths occurring once. Noted time point: baseline, week 1 (first vaccination visit). As to treatment: pre-vaccination baseline after standard-of-care therapy. The sample here was PBMCs, taken from a glioma patient treated with radiotherapy, temozolomide or both. All receptors come from a woman in her thirties or forties with glioma.

This clone was recorded only once. The chain couples TRBV7-9 to TRBJ2-6; the D is unclear. Germline CDR1 SEHNR, CDR2 FQNEAQ (reference sequence). The CDR3 is 16 amino acids. V shed 1 base and J shed 0 bases, with 7 bases lying between them. The CDR3 loop is CASSLGASSGANVLTF. The CDR3, as DNA: TGTGCCAGCAGCTTAGGCGCCAGCTCTGGGGCCAACGTCCTGACTTTC.

The chain has TRBV4-1 and TRBJ1-1; TRBD1 is a possible D gene (5 bases). CDR1 is MGHRA, CDR2 YSYEKL, per germline. This CDR3 has 15 residues. V shed 1 base and J shed 1 base, with 10 bases lying between them. The CDR3 coding sequence is TGCGCCAGCAGCCAAGTGTTACAGGCGAACACTGAAGCTTTCTTT. It encodes CASSQVLQANTEAFF.

Comments on this clone: Germline and junction disagree at one end, which may indicate a read error. V usage is TRBV10-1 and J usage is TRBJ2-7; D is undetermined. The CDR3 has 14 residues. Looked up from germline, CDR1 is WNHNN and CDR2 is SYGVQD (reference sequence). CDR3 DNA: TGCACCAGCATACGTAGATTACATTACTACGAGCAGTACTTC. As protein: CTSIRRLHYYEQYF.

V is TRBV7-8 and J is TRBJ1-5; no clear D. Per germline, CDR1 SGHVS and CDR2 FQNEAQ. The V end lost 1 base, the J end lost 5 bases, and 6 bases lay between the germline ends. This CDR3 has 13 amino acids. The CDR3 DNA reads TGTGCCAGCAGCTTAGGGCAGTATCAGCCCCAGCATTTT. This sequence encodes CASSLGQYQPQHF.

V is TRBV7-9 and J is TRBJ2-5, with D hard to call. Germline CDR1 and CDR2: SEHNR and FQNEAQ (reference sequence). CDR3 size: 11 residues. The ends were cut back, 6 bases at V and 5 bases at J, with 7 bases in the middle. Here the CDR3 reads CASSRTETQYF. For the CDR3, the DNA is TGTGCCAGCAGTCGAACCGAGACCCAGTACTTC.

This clone appeared a few times. This sequence joins TRBV25-1 and TRBJ2-2, with a tentative D call TRBD2 (5 bases). The germline gives CDR1 MGHDK, CDR2 SYGVNS. This CDR3 contains 16 residues. Trimming cost V 1 base and J 4 bases, with 13 bases left between them. CDR3 coding DNA: TGTGCCAGCAGTGAATTGAGGTGGGAGTCCACCGGGGAGCTGTTTTTT. Protein product: CASSELRWESTGELFF.

V gene TRBV2 combines with J gene TRBJ2-1; tentatively, D is TRBD1 or TRBD2 (5 bases each). The V gene's germline CDR1 is SNHLY and CDR2 FYNNEI. CDR3 length: 13 amino acids. V was clipped by 6 bases and J by 6 bases, with 12 bases between them. The CDR3, as DNA: TGTGCCAGCAGCACGGGGACCTCCAATGAGCAGTTCTTC. Translated: CASSTGTSNEQFF. Full variable domain (missing parts from reference TRBV2 and TRBJ2-1): EPEVTQTPSHQVTQMGQEVILRCVPISNHLYFYWYRQILGQKVEFLVSFYNNEISEKSEIFDDQFSVERPDGSNFTLKIRSTKLEDSAMYFCASSTGTSNEQFFGPGTRLTVL.

The chain uses TRBV5-4 and TRBJ2-6, with D possibly TRBD2 on 5 matching bases. The CDR3 loop spans 15 amino acids. V was trimmed by 4 bases and J by 0 bases, leaving 8 bases between them. CDR1 is SGHNT and CDR2 is YYREEE in the germline V gene (reference sequence). CDR3 region: CASSEEASGANVLTF. Here the CDR3 DNA reads TGTGCCAGCAGCGAGGAGGCCTCTGGGGCCAACGTCCTGACTTTC. The whole variable domain, filled in from reference TRBV5-4 and TRBJ2-6, reads ETGVTQSPTHLIKTRGQQVTLRCSSQSGHNTVSWYQQALGQGPQFIFQYYREEENGRGNFPPRFSGLQFPNYSSELNVNALELDDSALYLCASSEEASGANVLTFGAGSRLTVL.

This sequence joins TRBV5-6 and TRBJ1-1, with a possible D match to TRBD1 (6 bases). From germline, CDR1 is SGHDT and CDR2 YYEEEE. This CDR3 contains 15 residues. With 1 base removed from V and 4 bases from J, the gap between germline ends came to 14 bases. CDR3 sequence (DNA): TGTGCCAGCAGCTTGTATGGGGGCCCCGGCACTGAAGCTTTCTTT. Translation: CASSLYGGPGTEAFF.

CDR3 DNA: TGCGCCAGCAGCCAAATTAGGACTAGCCCCAAGCAGTACTTC. It yields the protein CASSQIRTSPKQYF. The chain recombines TRBV4-1 with TRBJ2-7, with 8 bases aligning to TRBD2. V gave up 2 bases and J gave up 8 bases; unmatched junction bases: 8. The CDR3 is 14 amino acids. Germline V lookup: CDR1 MGHRA, CDR2 YSYEKL.

The chain couples TRBV4-1 to TRBJ2-1; perhaps TRBD1 as D (6 bases). V gave up 4 bases and J gave up 9 bases, with 16 bases separating them. CDR3 length equals 14 residues. Germline CDR1 is MGHRA and CDR2 is YSYEKL. The DNA of the CDR3 is TGCGCCAGCAGCCGATCCTCCGGGACAACTGAGCAGTTCTTC. The encoded protein is CASSRSSGTTEQFF.

The V call is TRBV4-1, the J call TRBJ2-7; D might be TRBD2 (5 bases). Trimming shortened V by 4 bases and J by 0 bases, and 10 bases separated the two germline ends. This CDR3 comprises 14 residues. Germline V CDR1 and CDR2: MGHRA, YSYEKL. The CDR3 here is CASSLQGSSYEQYF. CDR3 DNA sequence: TGCGCCAGCAGCCTACAAGGGAGCTCCTACGAGCAGTACTTC.

The V gene is TRBV30, the J gene TRBJ1-1, with D unclear. Trimming left V 3 bases short and J 3 bases short, with 5 bases between. Germline V CDR1 and CDR2: GTSNPN, SVGIG (reference sequence). The CDR3 loop spans 11 amino acids. CDR3 loop: CAWRRYTEAFF. CDR3 in DNA: TGTGCCTGGAGGAGATACACTGAAGCTTTCTTT.

The chain recombines TRBV10-2 with TRBJ2-5, with D possibly being TRBD2 (7 bases). V was cut by 3 bases and J by 0 bases, with 14 bases left in between. The CDR3 has 16 residues. CDR1 and CDR2 (germline): WSHSY, SAAADI. CDR3 sequence: CASSELRGAHQETQYF. The CDR3 DNA reads TGCGCCAGCAGTGAACTCCGGGGGGCCCACCAAGAGACCCAGTACTTC.

V usage is TRBV7-2 and J usage is TRBJ1-2, with 7 bases lining up with TRBD1. In germline, CDR1 is SGHTA, CDR2 FQGNSA. The trim removed 4 bases at V and 0 bases at J, leaving 5 bases unmatched. The CDR3 consists of 15 residues. The CDR3 loop is CASSSYRGSNYGYTF. The CDR3 bases are TGTGCCAGCAGCTCCTACAGGGGCTCTAACTATGGCTACACCTTC.

The rearrangement joins TRBV19 to TRBJ2-7, with TRBD1 matching 8 bases. The CDR3 spans 12 residues. The germline V gene encodes CDR1 LNHDA and CDR2 SQIVND (reference sequence). V trimming: 3 bases; J trimming: 7 bases; junction bases outside the gene matches: 2. CDR3 nucleotides: TGTGCCAGTAGTATGGGACAGGAAGAGCAGTACTTC. It codes for CASSMGQEEQYF.

This sequence joins TRBV4-1 and TRBJ2-7, with 10 bases matching TRBD1. Germline values: CDR1 MGHRA, CDR2 YSYEKL. V gave up 2 bases and J gave up 2 bases; unmatched junction bases: 6. The CDR3 is 16 amino acids. In nucleotides, the CDR3 is TGCGCCAGCAGCCAATATATTGGACAGGGGGCCTACGAGCAGTACTTC. This codes for CASSQYIGQGAYEQYF.

Details on this clone: Additional DNA sequences in this sample encode the identical CDR3. The rearrangement links TRBV5-1 to TRBJ1-6, with TRBD1 matching 8 bases. The ends lost 2 bases at V and 8 bases at J; junction bases unmatched: 6. Germline CDR1 and CDR2: SGHRS and YFSETQ. The CDR3 spans 15 residues. The CDR3 reads CASSFRTGRDSPLHF. The CDR3 bases are TGCGCCAGCAGCTTCAGGACAGGGAGGGATTCACCCCTCCACTTT. The variable domain in full, with the rest retrieved from reference TRBV5-1 and TRBJ1-6, is KAGVTQTPRYLIKTRGQQVTLSCSPISGHRSVSWYQQTPGQGLQFLFEYFSETQRNKGNFPGRFSGRQFSNSRSEMNVSTLELGDSALYLCASSFRTGRDSPLHFGNGTRLTVT.

The chain joins TRBV7-9 to TRBJ1-2, with D unresolved. V was shortened by 3 bases and J by 5 bases, with 22 bases between the two germline ends. This CDR3 has 17 residues. Germline lookup yields CDR1 SEHNR and CDR2 FQNEAQ (reference sequence). CDR3 sequence: CASSFPTLSPLSYGYTF. In DNA, the CDR3 is TGTGCCAGCAGCTTCCCGACTCTTTCCCCTTTAAGTTATGGCTACACCTTC.

The V and J genes are TRBV6-1 and TRBJ1-1, with D unclear. CDR1 MNHNS and CDR2 SASEGT come from the germline V gene. The CDR3 loop spans 14 amino acids. V gave up 10 bases and J gave up 1 base, with 16 bases separating them. For the CDR3, the DNA is TGTGCCACCTTACCCACGAACCCGAACACTGAAGCTTTCTTT. Its protein is CATLPTNPNTEAFF.

The chain couples TRBV6-6 to TRBJ1-1, with D maybe TRBD1 (5 bases). Germline values: CDR1 MNHNY, CDR2 SVGAGI (reference sequence). The CDR3 is 12 amino acids. V was clipped by 6 bases and J by 3 bases, with 8 bases between them. CDR3 nucleotide sequence: TGTGCCAGCAGACGAGGGGACACTGAAGCTTTCTTT. Amino acids: CASRRGDTEAFF.

V and J are TRBV6-4 and TRBJ1-2, with D possibly being TRBD1 (5 bases). Germline CDR1 is MRHNA and CDR2 is SNTAGT. V lost 2 bases, J lost 8 bases, and 15 bases lay in between. This CDR3 is built from 14 residues. The CDR3 DNA reads TGTGCCAGCAGTGACCTTGGGGCAGGGTCCGGCTACACCTTC. This encodes CASSDLGAGSGYTF.

The chain uses TRBV2 and TRBJ1-5; 8 bases match TRBD1. Germline V gene sequence: CDR1 SNHLY, CDR2 FYNNEI. V lost 8 bases, J lost 3 bases, and 6 bases stayed unmatched. This CDR3 has 14 amino acids. CDR3 in amino acids: CASSAGGVNQPQHF. The CDR3, as DNA: TGTGCCAGCTCGGCAGGGGGCGTCAATCAGCCCCAGCATTTT. The variable domain in full, completed from reference TRBV2 and TRBJ1-5, reads EPEVTQTPSHQVTQMGQEVILRCVPISNHLYFYWYRQILGQKVEFLVSFYNNEISEKSEIFDDQFSVERPDGSNFTLKIRSTKLEDSAMYFCASSAGGVNQPQHFGDGTRLSIL.

V is TRBV4-1 and J is TRBJ2-7, with D hard to call. Deletions cut 0 bases from V and 2 bases from J, with 17 bases between. CDR3 length: 17 residues. Germline V gene lookup returns CDR1 MGHRA and CDR2 YSYEKL. In DNA form, the CDR3 reads TGCGCCAGCAGCCAAGAAAGCCTCTATGCCTCCACCTACGAGCAGTACTTC. Protein product: CASSQESLYASTYEQYF.

This clone showed up just a few times. The chain is built from TRBV10-3 and TRBJ1-5; D is unresolved. The CDR3 loop spans 14 amino acids. CDR1 and CDR2 (germline): ENHRY, SYGVKD. V shed 1 base and J shed 1 base, with 5 bases lying between them. The CDR3 nucleotides are TGTGCCATCAGTGAGTGGAGCAGCAATCAGCCCCAGCATTTT. Translation gives CAISEWSSNQPQHF.

The chain is built from TRBV7-2 and TRBJ2-7; 12 bases agree with TRBD2. V lost 5 bases and J lost 6; bases outside the gene matches: 17. Germline CDR1 reads SGHTA; CDR2 reads FQGNSA. The CDR3 is made up of 18 amino acids. The CDR3 bases are TGTGCCAGCAGCCCCAGCCTAGCGGGAGGGGTCCTAGCAGGCGAGCAGTACTTC. Amino acid sequence: CASSPSLAGGVLAGEQYF.

In this sample, this clone turned up a few times. The rearrangement joins TRBV5-4 to TRBJ1-2; 7 bases align to TRBD1. The CDR3 sequence is 16 residues long. Germline loops: CDR1 SGHNT, CDR2 YYREEE (reference sequence). Germline trimming cut 2 bases from V and 7 bases from J; bases unmatched to any gene: 14. The CDR3 DNA sequence: TGTGCCAGCAGCTTAAGGACAGGTCGATCTGGGGGTGGCTACACCTTC. As protein: CASSLRTGRSGGGYTF.

This chain connects TRBV25-1 to TRBJ2-7, with D possibly TRBD2 on 6 matching bases. The CDR3 covers 15 residues. Deletions cut 4 bases from V and 1 base from J, with 14 bases between. Germline CDR1 is MGHDK and CDR2 is SYGVNS. The CDR3 is CASSGSGRGSYEQYF. The CDR3 DNA reads TGTGCCAGCAGTGGTTCGGGACGGGGGTCCTACGAGCAGTACTTC.

This chain joins TRBV5-4 and TRBJ1-2; 8 bases map to TRBD1. The CDR3 is 14 amino acids. The V gene end was trimmed by 2 bases and the J gene end by 2 bases; junction bases not matched to a gene: 2. CDR1 SGHNT and CDR2 YYREEE come from the germline V gene (reference sequence). This chain's CDR3 is CASSFDRGNYGYTF. Written as DNA, the CDR3 is TGTGCCAGCAGCTTCGACAGGGGCAACTATGGCTACACCTTC.